The 3 T cell receptor beta chains in this list originate from one sample, sequenced in a study of cytomegalovirus exposure and HLA in healthy donors. Use of 60 Vbeta and 13 Jbeta primers characterized the PCR. Sequenced by immunoSEQ multiplex PCR; TCRdb stores in-frame clones only, minus some. This sample yields about 190,000 clones, of which 75% to 90% are seen a single time; 0.31% belongs to the top ten. Input material: PBMCs. The source of these receptors is a woman younger than 45 in good health and CMV-seronegative.

The V gene is TRBV7-3, the J gene TRBJ2-1; 8 bases align to TRBD2. CDR1 and CDR2 (germline): SGHTA, FQGTGA. This CDR3 contains 16 residues. The junction had 9 bases not matched to a gene; V was cut back by 4 bases and J by 4 bases. CDR3 loop: CASSSGVGGVYNEQFF. DNA of the CDR3: TGTGCCAGCAGCTCAGGGGTCGGGGGGGTTTACAATGAGCAGTTCTTC.

The chain combines TRBV19 with TRBJ1-4, with TRBD1 matching over 9 bases. V lost 4 bases and J lost 7; bases outside the gene matches: 7. This CDR3 spans 15 amino acids. The V gene's germline CDR1 is LNHDA and CDR2 SQIVND (reference sequence). Here the CDR3 reads CASSTDRGRGEKLFF. The DNA of the CDR3 is TGTGCCAGTAGTACCGACAGGGGGAGAGGTGAAAAACTGTTTTTT.

This rearrangement joins TRBV6-4 to TRBJ1-2; 10 bases align to TRBD1. The CDR3 totals 16 residues. Per germline, CDR1 MRHNA and CDR2 SNTAGT. The trim removed 3 bases at V and 1 base at J, leaving 5 bases unmatched. CDR3 residues: CASSERGDRGNYGYTF. In DNA form, the CDR3 reads TGTGCCAGCAGTGAACGAGGGGACAGGGGTAACTATGGCTACACCTTC.